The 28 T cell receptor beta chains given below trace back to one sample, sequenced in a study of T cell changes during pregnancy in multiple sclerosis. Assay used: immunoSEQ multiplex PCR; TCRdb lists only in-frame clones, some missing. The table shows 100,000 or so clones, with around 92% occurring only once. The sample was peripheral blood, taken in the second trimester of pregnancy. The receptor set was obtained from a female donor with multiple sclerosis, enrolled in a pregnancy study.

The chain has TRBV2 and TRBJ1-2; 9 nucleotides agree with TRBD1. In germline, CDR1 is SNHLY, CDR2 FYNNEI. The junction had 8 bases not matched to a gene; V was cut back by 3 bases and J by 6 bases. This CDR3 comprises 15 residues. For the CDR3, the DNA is TGTGCCAGCAGTGAGGGGACAGGGCTCATGGATGGCTACACCTTC. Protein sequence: CASSEGTGLMDGYTF.

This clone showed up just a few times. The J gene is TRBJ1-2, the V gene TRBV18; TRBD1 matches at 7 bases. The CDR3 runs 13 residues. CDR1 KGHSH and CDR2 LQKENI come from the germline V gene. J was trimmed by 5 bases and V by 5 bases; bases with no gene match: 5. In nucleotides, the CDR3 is TGTGCCAGCTCAGCCGGGACAGAGTATGGCTACACCTTC. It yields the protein CASSAGTEYGYTF.

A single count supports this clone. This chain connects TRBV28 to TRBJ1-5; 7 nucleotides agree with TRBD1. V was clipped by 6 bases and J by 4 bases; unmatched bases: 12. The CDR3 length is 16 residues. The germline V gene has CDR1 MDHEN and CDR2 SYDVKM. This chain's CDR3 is CASRFGDRVMNQPQHF. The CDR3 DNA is TGTGCCAGCAGATTCGGAGACAGGGTGATGAATCAGCCCCAGCATTTT.

CDR3 in DNA: TGTGCCAGCAGCTTAGTGGACAGGAGCCAAGAGACCCAGTACTTC. This encodes CASSLVDRSQETQYF. This chain joins TRBV7-2 and TRBJ2-5; 7 nucleotides match TRBD1. There are 15 residues in the CDR3. With 1 base clipped from V and 1 base from J, the junction kept 3 bases outside the gene matches. Germline V gene lookup returns CDR1 SGHTA and CDR2 FQGNSA.

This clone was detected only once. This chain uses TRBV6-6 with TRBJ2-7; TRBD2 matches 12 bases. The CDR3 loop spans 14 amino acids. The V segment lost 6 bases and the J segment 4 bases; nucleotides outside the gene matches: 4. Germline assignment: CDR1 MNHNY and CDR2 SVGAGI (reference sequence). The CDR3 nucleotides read TGTGCCAGCAGCCGACTAGCGGGAGTGTACGAGCAGTACTTC. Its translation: CASSRLAGVYEQYF.

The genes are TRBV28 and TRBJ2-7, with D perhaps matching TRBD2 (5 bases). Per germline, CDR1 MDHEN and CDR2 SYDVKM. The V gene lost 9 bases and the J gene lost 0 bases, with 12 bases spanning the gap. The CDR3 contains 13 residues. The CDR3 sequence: CASSVSPSYEQYF. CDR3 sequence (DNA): TGTGCCAGTAGCGTGTCTCCCTCCTACGAGCAGTACTTC.

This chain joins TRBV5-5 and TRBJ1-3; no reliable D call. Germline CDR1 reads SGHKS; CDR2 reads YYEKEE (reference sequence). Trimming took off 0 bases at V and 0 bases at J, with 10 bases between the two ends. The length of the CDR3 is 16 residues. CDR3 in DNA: TGTGCCAGCAGCTTGGTTGGAGGCTTCTCTGGAAACACCATATATTTT. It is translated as CASSLVGGFSGNTIYF.

CDR3 in amino acids: CASTPSGDLGDEAFF. In nucleotides, the CDR3 is TGCGCCAGCACCCCCTCAGGGGACCTGGGAGATGAAGCTTTCTTT. The chain carries TRBV4-3 and TRBJ1-1; maybe TRBD1 (6 bases). Per the germline V gene, CDR1 is LGHNA and CDR2 is YSLEER. This CDR3 spans 15 amino acids. V was trimmed by 7 bases and J by 7 bases, leaving 22 bases between them.

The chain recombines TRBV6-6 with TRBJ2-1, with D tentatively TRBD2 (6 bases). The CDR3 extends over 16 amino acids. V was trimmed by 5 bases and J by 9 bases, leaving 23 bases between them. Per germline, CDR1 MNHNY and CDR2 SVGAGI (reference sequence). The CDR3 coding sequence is TGTGCCAGCAGTAGTGACCCGGGACTCTTTCCGATTGAGCAGTTCTTC. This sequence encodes CASSSDPGLFPIEQFF.

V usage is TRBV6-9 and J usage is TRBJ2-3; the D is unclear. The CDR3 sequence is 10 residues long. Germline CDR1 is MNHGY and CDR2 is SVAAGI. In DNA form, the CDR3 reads TGTGTCCAGCTCGACGGGACGCAGTATTTT. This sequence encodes CVQLDGTQYF.

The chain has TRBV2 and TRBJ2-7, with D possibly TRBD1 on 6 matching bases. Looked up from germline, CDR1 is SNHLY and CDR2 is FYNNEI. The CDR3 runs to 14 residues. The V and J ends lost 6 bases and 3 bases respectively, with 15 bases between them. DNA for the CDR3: TGTGCCAGCAGAGATGGACAGTTTAACTACGAGCAGTACTTC. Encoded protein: CASRDGQFNYEQYF. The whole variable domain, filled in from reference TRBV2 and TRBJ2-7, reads EPEVTQTPSHQVTQMGQEVILRCVPISNHLYFYWYRQILGQKVEFLVSFYNNEISEKSEIFDDQFSVERPDGSNFTLKIRSTKLEDSAMYFCASRDGQFNYEQYFGPGTRLTVT.

CDR3 sequence reads: CASSLDWDSRADTQYF. The CDR3 DNA follows: TGTGCCAGCAGCTTAGATTGGGACTCCCGAGCAGATACGCAGTATTTT. The chain carries TRBV11-2 and TRBJ2-3; a possible D gene is TRBD2 (6 bases). This CDR3 spans 16 amino acids. Germline-derived CDR1 and CDR2 are SGHAT and FQNNGV. Trimming shortened V by 0 bases and J by 4 bases, and 14 bases separated the two germline ends.

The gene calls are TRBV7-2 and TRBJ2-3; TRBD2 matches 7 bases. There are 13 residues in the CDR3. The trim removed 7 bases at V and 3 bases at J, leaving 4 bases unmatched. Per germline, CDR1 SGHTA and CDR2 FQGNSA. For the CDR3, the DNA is TGTGCCAGCATGGCGGGAGTGACAGATACGCAGTATTTT. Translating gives CASMAGVTDTQYF.

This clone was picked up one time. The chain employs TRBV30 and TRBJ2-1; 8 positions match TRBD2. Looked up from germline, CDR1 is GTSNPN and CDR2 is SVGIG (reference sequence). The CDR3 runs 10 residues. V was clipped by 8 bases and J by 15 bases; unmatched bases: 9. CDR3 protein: CAAGGLGLFF. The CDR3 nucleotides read TGTGCCGCGGGGGGCTTGGGGTTGTTCTTC.

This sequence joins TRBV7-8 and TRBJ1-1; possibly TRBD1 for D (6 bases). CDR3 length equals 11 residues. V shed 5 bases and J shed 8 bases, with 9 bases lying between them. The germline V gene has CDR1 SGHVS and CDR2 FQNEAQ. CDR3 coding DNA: TGTGCCAGCAGCCGACAGGCCGAAGCTTTCTTT. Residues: CASSRQAEAFF.

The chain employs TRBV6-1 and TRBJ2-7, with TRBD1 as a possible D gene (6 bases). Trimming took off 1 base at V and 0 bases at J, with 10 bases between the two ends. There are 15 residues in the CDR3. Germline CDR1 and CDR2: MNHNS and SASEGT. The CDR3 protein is CASSEGQAYSYEQYF. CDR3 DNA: TGTGCCAGCAGTGAAGGACAGGCCTACTCCTACGAGCAGTACTTC.

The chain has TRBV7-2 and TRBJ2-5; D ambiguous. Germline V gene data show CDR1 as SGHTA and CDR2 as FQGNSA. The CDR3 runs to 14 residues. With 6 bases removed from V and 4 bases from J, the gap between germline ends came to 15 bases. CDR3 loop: CASSQNRVGETQYF. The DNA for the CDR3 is TGTGCCAGCAGTCAAAACAGAGTTGGAGAGACCCAGTACTTC.

CDR3 nucleotides: TGTGCCAGCCGAGGACAGAGGAACACCGGGGAGCTGTTTTTT. Protein: CASRGQRNTGELFF. This chain connects TRBV2 to TRBJ2-2; TRBD1 is a possible D gene (6 bases). This CDR3 comprises 14 residues. The germline CDR1 and CDR2 sequences are SNHLY and FYNNEI. V was trimmed by 8 bases and J by 1 base, leaving 11 bases between them.

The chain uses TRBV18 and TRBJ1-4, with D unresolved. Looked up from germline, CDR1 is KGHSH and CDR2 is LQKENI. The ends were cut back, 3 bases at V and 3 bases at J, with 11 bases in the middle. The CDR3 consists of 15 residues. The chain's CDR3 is CASSPKAGPNEKLFF. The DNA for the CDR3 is TGTGCCAGCTCACCTAAAGCAGGTCCTAATGAAAAACTGTTTTTT.

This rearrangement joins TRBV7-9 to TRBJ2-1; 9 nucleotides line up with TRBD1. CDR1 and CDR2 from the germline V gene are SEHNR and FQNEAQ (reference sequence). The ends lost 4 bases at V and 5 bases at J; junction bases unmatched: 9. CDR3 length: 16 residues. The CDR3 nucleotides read TGTGCCAGCAGCTACCTCCGGGACAGGGAGCACAATGAGCAGTTCTTC. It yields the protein CASSYLRDREHNEQFF.

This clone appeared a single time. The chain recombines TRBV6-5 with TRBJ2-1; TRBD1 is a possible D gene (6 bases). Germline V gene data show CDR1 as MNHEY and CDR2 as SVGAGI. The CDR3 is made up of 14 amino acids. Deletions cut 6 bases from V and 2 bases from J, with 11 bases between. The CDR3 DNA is TGTGCCAGCAGGGATACAGGGCCCTACAATGAGCAGTTCTTC. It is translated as CASRDTGPYNEQFF.

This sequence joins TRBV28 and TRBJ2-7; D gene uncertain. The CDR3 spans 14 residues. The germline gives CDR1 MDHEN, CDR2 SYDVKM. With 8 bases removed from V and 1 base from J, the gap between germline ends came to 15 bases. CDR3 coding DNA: TGTGCCAGCGGTCAGTGGGCGTCGTCCTACGAGCAGTACTTC. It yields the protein CASGQWASSYEQYF.

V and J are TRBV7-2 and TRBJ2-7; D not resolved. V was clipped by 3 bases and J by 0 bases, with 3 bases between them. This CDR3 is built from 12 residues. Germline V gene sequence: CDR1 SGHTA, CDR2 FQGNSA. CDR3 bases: TGTGCCAGCAGCTTCAGCTCCTACGAGCAGTACTTC. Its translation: CASSFSSYEQYF.

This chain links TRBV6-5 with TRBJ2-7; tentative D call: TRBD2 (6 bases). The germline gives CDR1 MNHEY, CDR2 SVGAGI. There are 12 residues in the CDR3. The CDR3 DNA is TGTGCGAGTCGGGGGTTTACCTACGAGCAGTACTTC. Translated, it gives CASRGFTYEQYF.

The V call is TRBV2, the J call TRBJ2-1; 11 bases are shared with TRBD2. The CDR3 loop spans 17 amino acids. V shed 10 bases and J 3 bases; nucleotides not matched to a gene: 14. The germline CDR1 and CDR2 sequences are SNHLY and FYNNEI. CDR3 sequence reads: CAIVRELAGGNYNEQFF. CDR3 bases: TGTGCCATCGTGAGAGAGCTAGCGGGAGGCAACTACAATGAGCAGTTCTTC.

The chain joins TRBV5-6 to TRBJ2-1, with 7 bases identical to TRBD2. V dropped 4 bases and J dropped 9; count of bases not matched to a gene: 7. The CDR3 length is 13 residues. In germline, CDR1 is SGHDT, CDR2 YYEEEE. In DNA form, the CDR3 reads TGTGCCAGCAGCGCCCTCGAGCGGGGTGAGCAGTTCTTC. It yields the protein CASSALERGEQFF. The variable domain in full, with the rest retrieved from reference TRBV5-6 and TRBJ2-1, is DAGVTQSPTHLIKTRGQQVTLRCSPKSGHDTVSWYQQALGQGPQFIFQYYEEEERQRGNFPDRFSGHQFPNYSSELNVNALLLGDSALYLCASSALERGEQFFGPGTRLTVL.

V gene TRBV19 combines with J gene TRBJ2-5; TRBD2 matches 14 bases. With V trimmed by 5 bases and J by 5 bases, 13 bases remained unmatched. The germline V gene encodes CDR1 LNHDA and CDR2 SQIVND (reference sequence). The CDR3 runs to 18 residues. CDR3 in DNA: TGTGCCAGTAGTCCAGCCCTGGGACTAGCGGGAGAGCAGGAGACCCAGTACTTC. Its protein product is CASSPALGLAGEQETQYF.

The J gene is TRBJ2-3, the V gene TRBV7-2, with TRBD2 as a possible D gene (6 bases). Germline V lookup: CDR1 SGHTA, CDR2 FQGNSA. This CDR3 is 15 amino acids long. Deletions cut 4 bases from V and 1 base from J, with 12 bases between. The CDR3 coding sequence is TGTGCCAGCAGCTCGTCGGGAGAGGGCACAGATACGCAGTATTTT. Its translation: CASSSSGEGTDTQYF.